What follows describes a single T cell receptor beta chain. Antigen unknown. This record comes from a study of PD-1 blockade in classical Hodgkin lymphoma. Every patient had relapsed following autologous stem cell transplantation, and cohorts differed in brentuximab vedotin exposure. Purification of CD4+ T cells from thawed PBMCs was performed via magnetic negative selection. Study findings and constraints: CD4+ TCR diversity climbed significantly by C4D1, unlike CD8+ TCR diversity. Nothing has yet pinned down what causes the repertoire differences, possibly disease activity or prior therapy.

Repertoires were generated with immunoSEQ multiplex PCR, while TCRdb's copy carries only in-frame clones and drops some. The sample carries about 35,000 clones, 75% to 95% recorded once. CDR3 size: 15 residues. The V end lost 3 bases, the J end lost 2 bases, and 14 bases lay between the germline ends. Germline-derived CDR1 and CDR2 are GTSNPN and SVGIG (reference sequence). The TCR originated in a human donor with classical Hodgkin lymphoma. Specimen: CD4+ T cells from blood, collected at baseline. This sequence joins TRBV30 and TRBJ1-3; the D is unclear. The CDR3 is CAWRGKVETGNTIYF. CDR3 in DNA: TGTGCCTGGAGGGGGAAGGTCGAGACTGGAAACACCATATATTTT.